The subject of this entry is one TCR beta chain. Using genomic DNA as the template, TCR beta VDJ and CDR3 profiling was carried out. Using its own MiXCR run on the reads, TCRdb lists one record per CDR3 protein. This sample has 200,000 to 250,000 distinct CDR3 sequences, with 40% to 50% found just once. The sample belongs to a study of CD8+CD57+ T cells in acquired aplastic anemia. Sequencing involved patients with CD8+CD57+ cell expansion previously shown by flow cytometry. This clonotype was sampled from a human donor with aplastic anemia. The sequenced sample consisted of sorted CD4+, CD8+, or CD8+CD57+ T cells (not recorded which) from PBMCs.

The CDR3 DNA sequence: TGTGCCAGCAGTGAGGCCAGTAGCACAGATACGCAGTATTTT. It specifies CASSEASSTDTQYF. The rearrangement uses TRBV25-1 and TRBJ2-3; D unresolved. Germline loops: CDR1 MGHDK, CDR2 SYGVNS. Trimming took off 3 bases at V and 0 bases at J, with 7 bases between the two ends. The CDR3 has 14 amino acids.